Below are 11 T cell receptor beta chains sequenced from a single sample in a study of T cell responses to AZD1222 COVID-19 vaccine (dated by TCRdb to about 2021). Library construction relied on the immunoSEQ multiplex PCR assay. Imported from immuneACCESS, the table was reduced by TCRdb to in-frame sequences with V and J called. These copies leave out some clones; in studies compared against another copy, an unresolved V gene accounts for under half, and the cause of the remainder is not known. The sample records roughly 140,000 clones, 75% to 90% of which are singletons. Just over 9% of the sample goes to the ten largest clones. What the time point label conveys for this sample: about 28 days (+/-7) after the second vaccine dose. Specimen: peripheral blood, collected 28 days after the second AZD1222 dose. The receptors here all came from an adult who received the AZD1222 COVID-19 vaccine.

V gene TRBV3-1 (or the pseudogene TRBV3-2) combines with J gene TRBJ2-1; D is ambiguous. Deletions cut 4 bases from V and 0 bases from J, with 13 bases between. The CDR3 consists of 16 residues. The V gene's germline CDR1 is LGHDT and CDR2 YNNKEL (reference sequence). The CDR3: CASSRILPSSYNEQFF. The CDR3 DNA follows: TGTGCCAGCAGCCGCATACTTCCGAGCTCCTACAATGAGCAGTTCTTC.

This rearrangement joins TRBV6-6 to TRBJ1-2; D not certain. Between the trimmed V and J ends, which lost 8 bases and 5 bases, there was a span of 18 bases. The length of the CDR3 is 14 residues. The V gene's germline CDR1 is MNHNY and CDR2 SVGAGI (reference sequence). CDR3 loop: CASHDMPSIYGYTF. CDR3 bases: TGTGCCAGCCACGACATGCCGTCGATTTATGGCTACACCTTC.

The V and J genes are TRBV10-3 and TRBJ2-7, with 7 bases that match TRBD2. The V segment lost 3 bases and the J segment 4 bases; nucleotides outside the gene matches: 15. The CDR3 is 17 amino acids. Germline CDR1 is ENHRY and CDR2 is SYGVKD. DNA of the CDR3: TGTGCCATCAGTGACCCCCCATTTAGGGGAGGGAAATACGAGCAGTACTTC. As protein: CAISDPPFRGGKYEQYF.

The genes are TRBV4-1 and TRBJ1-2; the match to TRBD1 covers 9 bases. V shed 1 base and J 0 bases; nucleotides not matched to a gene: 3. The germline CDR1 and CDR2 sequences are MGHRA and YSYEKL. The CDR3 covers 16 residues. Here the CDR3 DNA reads TGCGCCAGCAGCCAAGTGGGGACAGGGACTAACTATGGCTACACCTTC. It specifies CASSQVGTGTNYGYTF.

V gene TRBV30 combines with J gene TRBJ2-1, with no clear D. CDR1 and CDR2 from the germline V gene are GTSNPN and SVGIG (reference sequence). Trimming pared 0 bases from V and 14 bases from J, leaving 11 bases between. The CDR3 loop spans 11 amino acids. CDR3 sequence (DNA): TGTGCCTGGAGTGTAGCAGGCGGAGAGTTCTTC. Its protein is CAWSVAGGEFF. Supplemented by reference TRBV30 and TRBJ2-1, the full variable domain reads SQTIHQWPATLVQPVGSPLSLECTVEGTSNPNLYWYRQAAGRGLQLLFYSVGIGQISSEVPQNLSASRPQDRQFILSSKKLLLSDSGFYLCAWSVAGGEFFGPGTRLTVL.

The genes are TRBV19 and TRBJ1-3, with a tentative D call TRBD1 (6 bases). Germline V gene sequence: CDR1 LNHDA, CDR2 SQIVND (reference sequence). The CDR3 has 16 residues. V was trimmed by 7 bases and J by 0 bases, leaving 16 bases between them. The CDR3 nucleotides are TGTGCCAGTAACGGGGGCGGGCAGCTCTCTGGAAACACCATATATTTT. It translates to CASNGGGQLSGNTIYF.

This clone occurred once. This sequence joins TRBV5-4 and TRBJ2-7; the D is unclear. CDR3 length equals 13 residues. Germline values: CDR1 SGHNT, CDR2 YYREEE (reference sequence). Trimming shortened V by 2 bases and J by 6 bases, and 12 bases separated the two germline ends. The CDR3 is CASSLVGAVEQYF. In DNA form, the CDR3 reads TGTGCCAGCAGCTTAGTAGGCGCCGTCGAGCAGTACTTC.

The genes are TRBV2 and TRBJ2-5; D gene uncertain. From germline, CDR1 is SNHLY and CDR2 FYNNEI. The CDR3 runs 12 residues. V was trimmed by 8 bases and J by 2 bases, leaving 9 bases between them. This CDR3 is CASGQTQETQYF. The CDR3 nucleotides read TGTGCCAGCGGGCAGACTCAAGAGACCCAGTACTTC.

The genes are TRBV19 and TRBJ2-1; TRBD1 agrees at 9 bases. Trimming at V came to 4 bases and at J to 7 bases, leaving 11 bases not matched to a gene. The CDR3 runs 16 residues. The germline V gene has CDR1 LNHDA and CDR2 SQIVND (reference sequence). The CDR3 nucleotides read TGTGCCAGTAGTAGCCCTCGGGACAGGGAAGGAAATGAGCAGTTCTTC. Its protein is CASSSPRDREGNEQFF.

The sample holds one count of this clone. CDR3 in DNA: TGTGCCAGCAGCGGGAGGTACGGGGTCGAGCAGTACTTC. Amino acid sequence: CASSGRYGVEQYF. The chain uses TRBV5-8 and TRBJ2-7; tentatively, D is TRBD2 (6 bases). Germline V gene lookup returns CDR1 SGHTS and CDR2 YDEGEE. CDR3 length: 13 amino acids. The ends were cut back, 4 bases at V and 6 bases at J, with 14 bases in the middle.

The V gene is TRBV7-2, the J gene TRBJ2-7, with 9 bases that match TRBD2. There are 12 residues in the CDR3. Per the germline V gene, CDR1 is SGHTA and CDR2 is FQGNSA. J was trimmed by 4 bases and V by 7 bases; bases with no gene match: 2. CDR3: CASTTSGYEQYF. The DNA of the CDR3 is TGTGCCAGCACGACTAGCGGATACGAGCAGTACTTC.